A single sample gave rise to the 31 T cell receptor beta chains below, sequenced in a study of T-cell reconstitution after alpha-beta-depleted transplantation in children. Unique molecular identifiers were incorporated during preparation of the TCRbeta library. TCRdb reprocessed the PCR reads via MiXCR and lists one record per CDR3 protein. This sample has around 240,000 distinct CDR3 sequences, with 9% to 10% found just once. The material sequenced was PBMCs from the stem cell graft donor, taken from the stem cell graft. The receptors here all came from a human donor who donated a stem cell graft to a child with SCID.

A note on this clonotype: The germline gene is not matched at one end of the junction; a read error may be the cause. The CDR3 DNA reads as TGTGCTAGCAGCCCCGGCGTGGCACTAGCTTTCTTT. It yields the protein CASSPGVALAFF. The chain combines TRBV6-5 with TRBJ1-1; D is ambiguous. CDR1 MNHEY and CDR2 SVGAGI come from the germline V gene. The CDR3 spans 12 residues.

This clonotype was detected many times. The chain joins TRBV6-5 to TRBJ2-7; D is perhaps TRBD1 or TRBD2 (5 bases each). Trimming shortened V by 5 bases and J by 0 bases, and 14 bases separated the two germline ends. CDR3 length: 15 amino acids. CDR1 is MNHEY and CDR2 is SVGAGI in the germline V gene. CDR3 sequence: CASSPAAGSSYEQYF. In DNA, the CDR3 is TGTGCCAGCAGTCCCGCGGCAGGGAGCTCCTACGAGCAGTACTTC.

The table lists this clonotype with many counts. The rearrangement joins TRBV6-2 or TRBV6-3 to TRBJ2-2, with TRBD2 matching 7 bases. The germline gives CDR1 MNHEY, CDR2 SVGEGT. Losses at the gene ends were 6 bases for V and 6 bases for J; bases not matched to a gene: 4. The CDR3 spans 13 residues. CDR3 sequence (DNA): TGTGCCAGCAGCCGGACTAGTCCCGGGGAGCTGTTTTTT. This codes for CASSRTSPGELFF.

This clonotype was counted at least ten times. This rearrangement joins TRBV5-6 to TRBJ1-2; 8 bases line up with TRBD1. Losses at the gene ends were 2 bases for V and 4 bases for J; bases not matched to a gene: 13. CDR3 length: 17 residues. Germline CDR1 SGHDT, CDR2 YYEEEE. CDR3 DNA: TGTGCCAGCAGCTTACCAGCCAGGGGGCGCGCTAGCTATGGCTACACCTTC. It translates to CASSLPARGRASYGYTF.

Ten or more counts support this clonotype. This chain joins TRBV20-1 and TRBJ2-1; TRBD2 agrees at 11 bases. The germline V gene has CDR1 DFQATT and CDR2 SNEGSKA (reference sequence). Trimming at V came to 0 bases and at J to 8 bases, leaving 6 bases not matched to a gene. The CDR3 loop spans 15 amino acids. CDR3 coding DNA: TGCAGTGCTAGAGATGGGGGACTAGCGGCAGATGAGCAGTTCTTC. Protein product: CSARDGGLAADEQFF.

In this sample, this clonotype turned up many times. This sequence joins TRBV29-1 and TRBJ2-2; 7 bases align to TRBD1. Germline values: CDR1 SQVTM, CDR2 ANQGSEA. There are 14 residues in the CDR3. The J segment lost 7 bases and the V segment lost 3 bases, leaving 8 bases of the junction unmatched. CDR3 DNA sequence: TGCAGCGTTGAGCTGACAGGGCGGCTCGGGGAGCTGTTTTTT. Protein product: CSVELTGRLGELFF.

This clonotype was observed many times. The chain carries TRBV6-1 and TRBJ2-3; D is perhaps TRBD2 (5 bases). The V end was cut by 6 bases, the J end by 0 bases, with 10 bases between. Germline CDR1 is MNHNS and CDR2 is SASEGT. The CDR3 is 14 residues long. DNA of the CDR3: TGTGCCAGCAGAGCGGTCCCTAGCACAGATACGCAGTATTTT. It encodes CASRAVPSTDTQYF.

This clonotype occurred many times. V and J are TRBV20-1 and TRBJ1-4, with D perhaps matching TRBD1 (5 bases). The V end lost 5 bases, the J end lost 3 bases, and 16 bases lay between the germline ends. Per germline, CDR1 DFQATT and CDR2 SNEGSKA (reference sequence). CDR3 length: 15 amino acids. CDR3 sequence (DNA): TGCAGTGCTCGGGACCCCGGTGGAGCTAATGAAAAACTGTTTTTT. Residues: CSARDPGGANEKLFF.

This clonotype came up many times. The chain's CDR3 is CASSEAFKGEAFF. CDR3 bases: TGTGCCAGCAGTGAAGCTTTTAAAGGAGAAGCTTTCTTT. The V gene is TRBV2, the J gene TRBJ1-1, with D unresolved. The CDR3 totals 13 residues. The ends were cut back, 0 bases at V and 8 bases at J, with 10 bases in the middle. CDR1 and CDR2 (germline): SNHLY, FYNNEI.

The sample holds many counts of this clonotype. V and J are TRBV20-1 and TRBJ1-1; no clear D. The length of the CDR3 is 14 residues. V was trimmed by 6 bases and J by 1 base, leaving 15 bases between them. Germline-derived CDR1 and CDR2 are DFQATT and SNEGSKA (reference sequence). As DNA, the CDR3 is TGCAGTGCCACTCTCCCGGGAAGGAACACTGAAGCTTTCTTT. It encodes CSATLPGRNTEAFF.

There are many counts of this clonotype. V usage is TRBV11-2 and J usage is TRBJ2-2; no clear D. Trimming shortened V by 1 base and J by 9 bases, and 9 bases separated the two germline ends. CDR1 SGHAT and CDR2 FQNNGV come from the germline V gene. The CDR3 spans 13 residues. The CDR3 DNA is TGTGCCAGCAGCTTAGCAGTCGGCAGGGAGCTGTTTTTT. Its protein is CASSLAVGRELFF.

This clonotype was picked up many times. This sequence joins TRBV18 and TRBJ2-3; D perhaps matches TRBD1 (6 bases). Germline V gene sequence: CDR1 KGHSH, CDR2 LQKENI. This CDR3 contains 14 residues. Trimming left V 4 bases short and J 4 bases short, with 12 bases between. The CDR3 region is CASSLQRQADTQYF. As DNA, the CDR3 is TGTGCCAGCTCACTCCAGCGACAGGCAGATACGCAGTATTTT. Variable domain in full (rest from reference TRBV18 and TRBJ2-3): NAGVMQNPRHLVRRRGQEARLRCSPMKGHSHVYWYRQLPEEGLKFMVYLQKENIIDESGMPKERFSAEFPKEGPSILRIQQVVRGDSAAYFCASSLQRQADTQYFGPGTRLTVL.

This clonotype has just a few counts. The genes are TRBV30 and TRBJ1-5; D is perhaps TRBD1 (6 bases). This CDR3 has 13 residues. Per the germline V gene, CDR1 is GTSNPN and CDR2 is SVGIG (reference sequence). V lost 6 bases and J lost 4, with 13 bases in between. CDR3 DNA: TGTGCCTGCTCGGGACAACCGAATCAGCCCCAGCATTTT. It specifies CACSGQPNQPQHF.

This clonotype was counted many times. The chain links TRBV12-3 or TRBV12-4 to TRBJ1-3; 8 bases agree with TRBD1. Trimming took 8 bases from V and 2 from J; bases not matched to a gene: 5. This CDR3 is built from 14 residues. In DNA, the CDR3 is TGTGCCAGCGGACAGGACAGGGCTGGAAACACCATATATTTT. Translated: CASGQDRAGNTIYF.

The V gene is TRBV7-9, the J gene TRBJ1-1, with D perhaps matching TRBD1 (5 bases). There are 12 residues in the CDR3. V dropped 9 bases and J dropped 3 bases, with 11 bases sitting between them. Germline V CDR1 and CDR2: SEHNR, FQNEAQ (reference sequence). The CDR3 spells CASRQGYTEAFF. CDR3 DNA sequence: TGTGCCAGTCGGCAGGGTTACACTGAAGCTTTCTTT.

The J gene is TRBJ1-1, the V gene TRBV20-1; tentatively, D is TRBD1 (5 bases). Germline assignment: CDR1 DFQATT and CDR2 SNEGSKA (reference sequence). The V end was cut by 4 bases, the J end by 0 bases, with 9 bases between. This CDR3 region has 13 residues. CDR3 nucleotide sequence: TGCAGTGCTAAGCAGGACATGAACACTGAAGCTTTCTTT. Encoded protein: CSAKQDMNTEAFF.

This clonotype was counted at least ten times. This rearrangement joins TRBV12-3 or TRBV12-4 to TRBJ1-5; D ambiguous. This CDR3 has 16 residues. Trimming took off 1 base at V and 0 bases at J, with 10 bases between the two ends. The CDR3 nucleotides read TGTGCCAGCAGTTTAGGGTCCGGTGATAGCAATCAGCCCCAGCATTTT. Translation gives CASSLGSGDSNQPQHF.

This clonotype came up many times. J is TRBJ2-7 and V is TRBV27, with D maybe TRBD2 (5 bases). The CDR3 extends over 15 amino acids. CDR1 and CDR2 (germline): MNHEY, SMNVEV (reference sequence). Trimming removed 0 bases from V and 2 bases from J, with 11 bases in between. The CDR3 region is CASSLSSGFPYEQYF. DNA of the CDR3: TGTGCCAGCAGTTTATCTTCGGGGTTTCCCTACGAGCAGTACTTC.

This clonotype was observed many times. The rearrangement links TRBV5-1 to TRBJ2-2; 8 bases align to TRBD1. The germline CDR1 and CDR2 sequences are SGHRS and YFSETQ. The V segment lost 3 bases and the J segment 5 bases; nucleotides outside the gene matches: 6. CDR3 length: 15 residues. CDR3 bases: TGCGCCAGCAGCTGGACGGGACAGGAGACCGGGGAGCTGTTTTTT. It yields the protein CASSWTGQETGELFF.

A word on this clonotype: The junction departs from the called germline gene at one end, perhaps through a read error. The chain is built from TRBV6-1 and TRBJ1-5; 8 bases align to TRBD1. Germline loops: CDR1 MNHNS, CDR2 SASEGT. CDR3 length equals 14 residues. The CDR3, as DNA: TGTGCCACCATGGTCGGGACAGGCTATCAGCCCCATCATTTT. This encodes CATMVGTGYQPHHF.

The genes are TRBV5-1 and TRBJ2-1; 8 bases agree with TRBD2. This CDR3 spans 15 amino acids. Germline V gene sequence: CDR1 SGHRS, CDR2 YFSETQ. The junction had 18 bases not matched to a gene; V was cut back by 4 bases and J by 15 bases. CDR3: CASSPGGAGVFFPFF. The CDR3 bases are TGCGCCAGCAGCCCCGGGGGGGCAGGGGTGTTCTTCCCGTTCTTC.

In DNA, the CDR3 is TGTGCCAGCAGTCGTACCGCCGGGGAGCTGTTTTTT. It specifies CASSRTAGELFF. This chain uses TRBV3-1 with TRBJ2-2, with D hard to call. CDR1 and CDR2 (germline): LGHDT, YNNKEL (reference sequence). The CDR3 is 12 amino acids. Between the trimmed V and J ends, which lost 6 bases and 6 bases, there was a span of 8 bases.

This clonotype was counted ten times or more. The V and J genes are TRBV20-1 and TRBJ1-5; D remains unclear. The germline V gene encodes CDR1 DFQATT and CDR2 SNEGSKA (reference sequence). The CDR3 extends over 13 amino acids. Trimming took 4 bases from V and 5 from J, leaving 12 bases between them. CDR3 loop: CSAKNVGDQPQHF. CDR3 in DNA: TGCAGTGCTAAAAATGTTGGGGATCAGCCCCAGCATTTT.

This clonotype was recorded many times. Mismatch with germline at one junction end may stem from a read error. This chain's CDR3 is CASSVGTGFYEQYF. CDR3 DNA: TGCGCCAGCAGTGTGGGGACCGGCTTCTACGAGCAGTACTTC. The chain employs TRBV2 and TRBJ2-7; D may correspond to TRBD1 or TRBD2 (5 bases each). Germline V CDR1 and CDR2: SNHLY, FYNNEI. CDR3 size: 14 residues. Complete variable domain (other parts from reference TRBV2 and TRBJ2-7): EPEVTQTPSHQVTQMGQEVILRCVPISNHLYFYWYRQILGQKVEFLVSFYNNEISEKSEIFDDQFSVERPDGSNFTLKIRSTKLEDSAMYFCASSVGTGFYEQYFGPGTRLTVT.

This clonotype came up many times. V gene TRBV12-3 or TRBV12-4 combines with J gene TRBJ1-1; the D gene is possibly TRBD1 (5 bases). V lost 3 bases and J lost 4, with 12 bases in between. This CDR3 is built from 14 residues. The CDR3 loop reads CASSFVGRGTEAFF. Written as DNA, the CDR3 is TGTGCCAGCAGTTTCGTGGGTAGGGGCACTGAAGCTTTCTTT.

This rearrangement joins TRBV24-1 to TRBJ2-1, with TRBD1 matching 9 bases. The germline CDR1 and CDR2 sequences are KGHDR and SFDVKD. This CDR3 is built from 16 residues. Germline trimming cut 6 bases from V and 4 bases from J; bases unmatched to any gene: 9. The CDR3 DNA reads as TGTGCCACCAGTTATGGGGGGACAGGGAATTACAATGAGCAGTTCTTC. Its translation is CATSYGGTGNYNEQFF.

This clonotype was counted at least ten times. This chain connects TRBV5-1 to TRBJ1-3; D perhaps matches TRBD1 (5 bases). Trimming took 4 bases from V and 0 from J, leaving 11 bases between them. The CDR3 has 15 amino acids. The germline gives CDR1 SGHRS, CDR2 YFSETQ. Written as DNA, the CDR3 is TGCGCCAGCAGCGCCCAGGGTTACTCTGGAAACACCATATATTTT. Amino acid sequence: CASSAQGYSGNTIYF.

Many counts were recorded for this clonotype. The chain carries TRBV6-1 and TRBJ2-3; D might be TRBD2 (6 bases). This CDR3 region has 15 residues. Per germline, CDR1 MNHNS and CDR2 SASEGT. Trimming removed 0 bases from V and 2 bases from J, with 9 bases in between. This CDR3 reads CASSEAPGDTDTQYF. In DNA form, the CDR3 reads TGTGCCAGCAGTGAAGCCCCGGGGGACACAGATACGCAGTATTTT.

This clonotype was counted ten times or more. The V and J genes are TRBV10-3 and TRBJ1-1; 7 nucleotides align to TRBD1. CDR3 length: 15 amino acids. Germline V gene lookup returns CDR1 ENHRY and CDR2 SYGVKD. V shed 6 bases and J 0 bases; nucleotides not matched to a gene: 7. The CDR3 bases are TGTGCCATCAGCCAATGGACAGGACTGAACACTGAAGCTTTCTTT. Its translation: CAISQWTGLNTEAFF.

This clonotype was counted at least ten times. The chain joins TRBV10-3 to TRBJ2-7, with unresolved D. The CDR3 covers 14 residues. Germline CDR1 reads ENHRY; CDR2 reads SYGVKD. V was cut by 2 bases and J by 9 bases, with 17 bases left in between. CDR3 residues: CAISETDDGVGQYF. The CDR3 nucleotides read TGTGCCATCAGTGAGACCGACGACGGCGTGGGGCAGTACTTC.

The chain carries TRBV2 and TRBJ2-7; unclear D gene. In germline, CDR1 is SNHLY, CDR2 FYNNEI. V lost 4 bases and J 2 bases, leaving 12 bases between the germline ends. CDR3 length: 14 residues. CDR3 loop: CASSVASEAYEQYF. DNA of the CDR3: TGTGCCAGCAGTGTCGCTTCGGAAGCCTACGAGCAGTACTTC.